This is a list of T cell receptor beta chains from one sample in a study of blood T cell repertoires in COVID-19. The table came from immunoSEQ multiplex PCR; TCRdb's copy has only in-frame clones and leaves some out. The sample shows roughly 170,000 clones, about 87% of them seen only once. The sequencing input was peripheral blood. The receptors were gathered from a man between 60 and 75 years old with acute or convalescent COVID-19. The CDR3 runs from the conserved cysteine through the conserved F or W. D genes are given only for firm matches. Only some rows state a clone size, as once, few, many or a class for expanded clones.

TRBV2,TRBJ1-2,-,TRBD1,CASSPGGIYGYTF,TGTGCCAGCAGTCCAGGGGGGATCTATGGCTACACCTTC
TRBV9,TRBJ1-3,-,-,CASSAGSSSLSGNTIYF,TGTGCCAGCAGCGCCGGGTCGTCCTCTCTCTCTGGAAACACCATATATTTT
TRBV7-9,TRBJ2-3,-,-,CASSLPTATSTDTQYF,TGTGCCAGCAGCTTACCCACAGCTACTAGCACAGATACGCAGTATTTT
TRBV30,TRBJ2-3,-,TRBD2,CAWSMRGGITDTQYF,TGTGCCTGGAGTATGCGGGGGGGGATCACAGATACGCAGTATTTT
TRBV7-9,TRBJ1-1,-,-,CASSLDRVGAFF,TGTGCCAGCAGCTTAGACAGGGTTGGAGCTTTCTTT
TRBV27,TRBJ1-2,-,TRBD1,CASSFTTGGAGGYTF,TGTGCCAGCAGTTTTACGACAGGGGGCGCCGGTGGCTACACCTTC
TRBV11-2,TRBJ2-2,-,-,CASSLEGGELFF,TGTGCCAGCAGTTTGGAGGGCGGGGAGCTGTTTTTT
TRBV15,TRBJ2-5,-,-,CATSRGREETQYF,TGTGCCACCAGCAGAGGACGGGAAGAGACCCAGTACTTC
TRBV6-4,TRBJ2-1,-,TRBD2,CASTSAGASLHEQFF,TGTGCCAGCACTTCAGCGGGGGCCTCCTTGCATGAGCAGTTCTTC
TRBV7-6,TRBJ2-3,-,-,CASSLAPTRPADTQYF,TGTGCCAGCAGCTTGGCCCCGACTAGACCGGCAGATACGCAGTATTTT
TRBV2,TRBJ2-2,once,-,CASSVLANTGELFF,TGTGCCAGCAGTGTCCTAGCGAACACCGGGGAGCTGTTTTTT
TRBV5-1,TRBJ1-1,few,TRBD1,CASSPQGGLNTEAFF,TGCGCCAGCAGCCCGCAAGGGGGCCTGAACACTGAAGCTTTCTTT
TRBV5-1,TRBJ2-3,-,-,CASSLAVSEGTDTQYF,TGCGCCAGCAGCTTGGCGGTTTCAGAGGGCACAGATACGCAGTATTTT
TRBV19,TRBJ2-2,-,-,CASSINPGRTGELFF,TGTGCCAGTAGTATAAATCCAGGGCGCACCGGGGAGCTGTTTTTT
TRBV11-3,TRBJ2-1,once,TRBD2,CASSLDGLADNEQFF,TGTGCCAGCAGCTTAGACGGACTAGCGGACAATGAGCAGTTCTTC
TRBV10-3,TRBJ1-3,-,TRBD1,CAISEDRAGNTIYF,TGTGCCATCAGTGAGGACAGGGCTGGAAACACCATATATTTT
TRBV5-4,TRBJ1-3,-,-,CASSRTGFDTIYF,TGTGCCAGCAGCCGAACAGGGTTCGACACCATATATTTT
TRBV9,TRBJ1-6,-,-,CASSVGWGRNNSPLHF,TGTGCCAGCAGCGTAGGCTGGGGGCGAAATAATTCACCCCTCCACTTT
TRBV28,TRBJ1-5,-,-,CATAGDSNQPQHF,TGTGCCACCGCAGGGGATAGCAATCAGCCCCAGCATTTT
TRBV2,TRBJ1-5,-,TRBD1,CASRDDRGQPQHF,TGTGCCAGCAGAGACGACAGGGGTCAGCCCCAGCATTTT
TRBV18,TRBJ2-7,-,-,CASSPPGGARNEQYF,TGTGCCAGCTCACCACCGGGGGGGGCAAGGAACGAGCAGTACTTC
TRBV30,TRBJ1-5,-,-,CAWSEQGPLQPQHF,TGTGCCTGGAGCGAACAGGGCCCCCTACAGCCCCAGCATTTT
TRBV7-9,TRBJ2-5,-,TRBD2,CASSLAAGEGVAQYF,TGTGCCAGCAGCTTAGCGGCGGGGGAGGGCGTGGCCCAGTACTTC
TRBV5-1,TRBJ1-2,-,TRBD1,CASSRGQINYGYTF,TGCGCCAGCAGCCGGGGACAGATTAACTATGGCTACACCTTC
TRBV10-1,TRBJ1-3,few,-,CASSVTSSGNTIYF,TGCGCCAGCAGCGTTACAAGCTCTGGAAACACCATATATTTT
TRBV27,TRBJ2-2,-,-,CASSLRDSGGWNTGELFF,TGTGCCAGCAGTCTCCGGGACAGTGGGGGGTGGAACACCGGGGAGCTGTTTTTT
TRBV24-1,TRBJ2-3,-,TRBD1,CATSDLGTDREDTQYF,TGTGCCACCAGTGACCTAGGGACAGACAGAGAAGATACGCAGTATTTT
TRBV19,TRBJ1-5,-,-,CASRSGQGGNQPQHF,TGTGCCAGTAGATCCGGGCAGGGCGGCAATCAGCCCCAGCATTTT
TRBV14,TRBJ2-1,-,TRBD2,CASSQLVGSGRANEQFF,TGTGCCAGCAGCCAACTCGTGGGTAGCGGGAGGGCCAATGAGCAGTTCTTC
TRBV11-2,TRBJ2-4,-,TRBD1,CASSPGTGGAWNIQYF,TGTGCCAGCAGCCCGGGGACAGGGGGGGCCTGGAACATTCAGTACTTC
TRBV9,TRBJ2-1,once,TRBD2,CASSARLAGLNNEQFF,TGTGCCAGCAGCGCGAGACTAGCGGGGCTAAACAATGAGCAGTTCTTC
TRBV19,TRBJ1-1,-,-,CASTTALGAFF,TGTGCCAGTACCACTGCCCTCGGAGCTTTCTTT
TRBV2,TRBJ2-4,-,-,CASRLQEIQYF,TGTGCCAGCAGATTACAGGAAATTCAGTACTTC
TRBV7-3,TRBJ1-6,-,-,CASSLRGVNSPLHF,TGTGCCAGCAGCTTAAGGGGGGTTAATTCACCCCTCCACTTT
TRBV24-1,TRBJ1-1,-,-,CATSGQGSNTEAFF,TGTGCCACCAGCGGGCAGGGGTCGAACACTGAAGCTTTCTTT
TRBV24-1,TRBJ1-6,once,-,CATSETAPSSPLHF,TGTGCCACCAGTGAGACAGCCCCTTCTTCACCCCTCCACTTT
TRBV9,TRBJ1-1,-,TRBD1,CASSARDRAEAFF,TGTGCCAGCAGCGCCCGTGACAGGGCTGAAGCTTTCTTT
TRBV7-2,TRBJ2-1,-,-,CASSPPQSRGDEQFF,TGTGCCAGCAGCCCCCCTCAGTCCAGGGGCGATGAGCAGTTCTTC
TRBV6-2/TRBV6-3,TRBJ2-5,-,TRBD1,CASSYSRQGETQYF,TGTGCCAGCAGTTACTCTCGACAGGGAGAGACCCAGTACTTC
TRBV6-5,TRBJ1-6,once,TRBD1,CASSSRGQGDSPLHF,TGTGCCAGCAGCTCAAGGGGCCAGGGGGATTCACCCCTCCACTTT
TRBV5-1,TRBJ2-1,-,TRBD2,CASSVGTNGNEQFF,TGCGCCAGCAGCGTCGGGACTAACGGGAATGAGCAGTTCTTC
TRBV10-1,TRBJ1-1,-,-,CASSEVEGQGMNTEAFF,TGCGCCAGCAGTGAGGTTGAGGGGCAGGGGATGAACACTGAAGCTTTCTTT
TRBV5-1,TRBJ1-3,-,-,CASSPDSGNTIYF,TGCGCCAGCAGCCCAGACAGTGGAAACACCATATATTTT